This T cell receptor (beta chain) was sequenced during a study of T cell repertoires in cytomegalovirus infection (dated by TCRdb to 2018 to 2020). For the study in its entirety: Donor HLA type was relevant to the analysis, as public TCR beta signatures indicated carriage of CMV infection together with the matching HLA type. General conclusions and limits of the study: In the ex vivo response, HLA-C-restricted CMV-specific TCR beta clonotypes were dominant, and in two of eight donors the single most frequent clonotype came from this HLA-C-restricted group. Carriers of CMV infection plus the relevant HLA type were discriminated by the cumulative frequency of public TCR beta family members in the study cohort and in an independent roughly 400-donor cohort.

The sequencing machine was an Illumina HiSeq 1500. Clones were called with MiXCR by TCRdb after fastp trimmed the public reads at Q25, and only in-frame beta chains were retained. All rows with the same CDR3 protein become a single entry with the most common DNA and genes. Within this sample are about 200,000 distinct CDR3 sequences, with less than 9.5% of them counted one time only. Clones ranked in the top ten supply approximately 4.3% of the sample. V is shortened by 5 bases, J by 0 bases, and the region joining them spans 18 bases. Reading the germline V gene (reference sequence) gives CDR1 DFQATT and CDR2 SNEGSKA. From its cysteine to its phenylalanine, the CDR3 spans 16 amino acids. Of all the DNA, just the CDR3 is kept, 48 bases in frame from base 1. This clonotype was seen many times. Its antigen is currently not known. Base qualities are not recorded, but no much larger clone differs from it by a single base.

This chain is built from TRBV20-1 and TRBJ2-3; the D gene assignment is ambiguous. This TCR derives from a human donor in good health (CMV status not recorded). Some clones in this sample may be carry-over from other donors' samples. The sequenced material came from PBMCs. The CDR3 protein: CSASGGLRASTDTQYF. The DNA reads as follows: TGCAGTGCTTCAGGCGGCCTCAGAGCTAGCACAGATACGCAGTATTTT.